The source of this T cell receptor (beta chain) is a study of OX40 agonist ivuxolimab in advanced cancers. The overall study: Given to patients was ivuxolimab, an agonistic anti-OX40 (CD134) antibody.

The data were produced by immunoSEQ multiplex PCR, yet TCRdb's version contains in-frame clones alone and is incomplete. The table has 82,000 or so clones, 92% seen once; the top ten hold around 0.7%. If patients had autoimmune disease history or systemic immunosuppression, they were excluded. The V segment lost 6 bases and the J segment 7 bases; nucleotides outside the gene matches: 12. The CDR3 length is 14 residues. The material was CD4+ or CD8+ T cells sorted from blood, obtained in a trial of the OX40 agonist ivuxolimab. The chain links TRBV23-1 to TRBJ2-7, with 7 bases matching TRBD2. TRBV23-1 is classed as an ORF, of uncertain function. The origin of this receptor is an adult with an advanced solid tumor such as melanoma, head and neck, liver or kidney cancer. Written as DNA, the CDR3 is TGCGCCAGCAGACCGGGACCGGGGGAGGGTGAGCAGTACTTC. It translates to CASRPGPGEGEQYF.